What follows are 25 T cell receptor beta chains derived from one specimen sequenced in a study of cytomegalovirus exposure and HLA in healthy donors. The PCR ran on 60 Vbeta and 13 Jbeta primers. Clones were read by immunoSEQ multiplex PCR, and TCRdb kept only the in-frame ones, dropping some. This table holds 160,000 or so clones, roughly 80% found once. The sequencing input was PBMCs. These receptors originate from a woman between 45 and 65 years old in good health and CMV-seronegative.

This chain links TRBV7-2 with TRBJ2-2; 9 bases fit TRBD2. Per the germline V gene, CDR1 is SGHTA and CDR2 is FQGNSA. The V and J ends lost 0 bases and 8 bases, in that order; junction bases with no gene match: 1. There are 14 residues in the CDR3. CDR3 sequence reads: CASSLARGGGELFF. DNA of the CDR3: TGTGCCAGCAGCTTAGCGCGGGGGGGTGGGGAGCTGTTTTTT.

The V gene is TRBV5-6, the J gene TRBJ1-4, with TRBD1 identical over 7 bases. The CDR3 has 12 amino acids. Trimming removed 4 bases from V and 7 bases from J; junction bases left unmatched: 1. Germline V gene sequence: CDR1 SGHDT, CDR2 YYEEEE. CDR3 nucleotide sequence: TGTGCCAGCAGCCGGGACAGTGAAAAACTGTTTTTT. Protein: CASSRDSEKLFF.

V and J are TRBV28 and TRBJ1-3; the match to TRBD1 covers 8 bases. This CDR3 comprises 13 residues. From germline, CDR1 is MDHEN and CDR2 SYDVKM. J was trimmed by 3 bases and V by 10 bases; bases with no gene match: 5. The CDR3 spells CATQGVYGNTIYF. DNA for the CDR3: TGTGCCACACAGGGGGTTTATGGAAACACCATATATTTT.

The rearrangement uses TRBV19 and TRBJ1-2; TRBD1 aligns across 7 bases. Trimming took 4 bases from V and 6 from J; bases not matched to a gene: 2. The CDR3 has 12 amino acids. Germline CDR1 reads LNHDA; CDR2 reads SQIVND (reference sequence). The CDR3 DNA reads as TGTGCCAGTAGTAAACAGGGGAATGGCTACACCTTC. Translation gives CASSKQGNGYTF.

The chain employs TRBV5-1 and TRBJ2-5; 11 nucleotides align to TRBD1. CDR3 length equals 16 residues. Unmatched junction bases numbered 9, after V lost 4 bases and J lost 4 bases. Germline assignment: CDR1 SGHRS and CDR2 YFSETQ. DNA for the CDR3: TGCGCCAGCAGCAAATATGGACAGGGGGCAGGAGAGACCCAGTACTTC. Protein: CASSKYGQGAGETQYF.

The CDR3 sequence: CASSLQGQETQYF. The CDR3 coding sequence is TGTGCCAGCAGTTTACAGGGACAAGAGACCCAGTACTTC. The genes are TRBV27 and TRBJ2-5, with D possibly matching TRBD1 (5 bases). Trimming stripped 2 bases from V and 2 bases from J, with 6 bases between. The CDR3 totals 13 residues. The germline V gene encodes CDR1 MNHEY and CDR2 SMNVEV (reference sequence).

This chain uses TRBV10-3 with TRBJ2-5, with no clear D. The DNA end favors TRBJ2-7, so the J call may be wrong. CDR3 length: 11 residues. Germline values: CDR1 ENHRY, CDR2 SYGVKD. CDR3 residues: CAISELNEQYF. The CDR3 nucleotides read TGTGCCATCAGTGAGTTAAACGAGCAGTACTTC.

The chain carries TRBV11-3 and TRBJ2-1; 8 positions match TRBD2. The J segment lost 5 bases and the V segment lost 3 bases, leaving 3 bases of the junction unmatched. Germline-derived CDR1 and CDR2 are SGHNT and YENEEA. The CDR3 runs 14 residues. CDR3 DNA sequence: TGTGCCAGCAGCTTTAGCGGGACCCACAATGAGCAGTTCTTC. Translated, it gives CASSFSGTHNEQFF.

Here the CDR3 DNA reads TGTGCCAGCAGCATGGGACAGGGGTATGGCTACACCTTC. Its protein is CASSMGQGYGYTF. This chain joins TRBV5-5 and TRBJ1-2; 10 bases align to TRBD1. This CDR3 contains 13 residues. Germline trimming cut 4 bases from V and 5 bases from J; bases unmatched to any gene: 2. Germline values: CDR1 SGHKS, CDR2 YYEKEE (reference sequence).

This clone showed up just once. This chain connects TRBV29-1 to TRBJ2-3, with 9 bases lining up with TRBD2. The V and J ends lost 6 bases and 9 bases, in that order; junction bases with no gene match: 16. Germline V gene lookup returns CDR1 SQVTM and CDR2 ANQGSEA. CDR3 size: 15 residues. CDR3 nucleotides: TGCAGCGTCGCGGGGGGGTTCATGTCGATAGAGACGCAGTATTTT. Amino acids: CSVAGGFMSIETQYF.

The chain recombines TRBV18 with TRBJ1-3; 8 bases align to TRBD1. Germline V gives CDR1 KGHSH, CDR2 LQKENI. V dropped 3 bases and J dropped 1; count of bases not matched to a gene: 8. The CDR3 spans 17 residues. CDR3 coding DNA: TGTGCCAGCTCACCCATGGGGGACAGGACTTCTGGAAACACCATATATTTT. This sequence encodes CASSPMGDRTSGNTIYF.

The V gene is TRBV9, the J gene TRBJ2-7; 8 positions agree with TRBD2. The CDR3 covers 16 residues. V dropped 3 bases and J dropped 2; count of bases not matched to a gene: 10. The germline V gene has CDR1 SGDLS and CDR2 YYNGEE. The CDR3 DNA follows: TGTGCCAGCAGCGCCCGGACCGGGACTAGTGCCTACGAGCAGTACTTC. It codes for CASSARTGTSAYEQYF.

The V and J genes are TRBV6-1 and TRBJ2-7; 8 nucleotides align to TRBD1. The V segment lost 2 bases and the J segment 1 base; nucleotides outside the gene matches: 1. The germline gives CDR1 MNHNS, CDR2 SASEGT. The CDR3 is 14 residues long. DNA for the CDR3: TGTGCCAGCAGTGAACGGACAGGGTCCTACGAGCAGTACTTC. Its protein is CASSERTGSYEQYF.

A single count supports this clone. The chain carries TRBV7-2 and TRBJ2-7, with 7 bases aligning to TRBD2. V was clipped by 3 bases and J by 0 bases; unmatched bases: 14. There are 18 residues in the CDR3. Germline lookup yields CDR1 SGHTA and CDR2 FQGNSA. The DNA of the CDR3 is TGTGCCAGCAGCTTTTCTGGGGGTAGCGGGTGGTACTCCTACGAGCAGTACTTC. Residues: CASSFSGGSGWYSYEQYF.

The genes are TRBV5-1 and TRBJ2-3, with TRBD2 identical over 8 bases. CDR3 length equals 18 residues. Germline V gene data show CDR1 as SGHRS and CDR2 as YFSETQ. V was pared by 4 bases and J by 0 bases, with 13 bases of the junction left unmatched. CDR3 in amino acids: CASSLRGGGLPSTDTQYF. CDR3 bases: TGCGCCAGCAGCCTCCGTGGCGGGGGGCTTCCTAGCACAGATACGCAGTATTTT.

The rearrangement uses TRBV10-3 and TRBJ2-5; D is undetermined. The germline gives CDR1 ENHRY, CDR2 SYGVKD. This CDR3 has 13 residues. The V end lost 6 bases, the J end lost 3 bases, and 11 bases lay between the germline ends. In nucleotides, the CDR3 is TGTGCCATCAGGAAATACAGTGAAGAGACCCAGTACTTC. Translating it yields CAIRKYSEETQYF.

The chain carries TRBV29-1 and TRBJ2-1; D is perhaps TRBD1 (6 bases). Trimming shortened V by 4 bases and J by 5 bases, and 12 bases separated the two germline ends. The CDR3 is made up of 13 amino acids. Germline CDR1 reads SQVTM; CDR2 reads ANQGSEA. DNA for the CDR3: TGCAGCGTTGGTACAGGGCGGGACAATGAGCAGTTCTTC. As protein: CSVGTGRDNEQFF.

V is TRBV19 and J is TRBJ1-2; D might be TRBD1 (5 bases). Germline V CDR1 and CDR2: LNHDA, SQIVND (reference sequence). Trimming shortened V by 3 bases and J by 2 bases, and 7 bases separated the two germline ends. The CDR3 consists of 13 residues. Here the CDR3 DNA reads TGTGCCAGTAGTATTCAGGGCAACTATGGCTACACCTTC. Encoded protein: CASSIQGNYGYTF.

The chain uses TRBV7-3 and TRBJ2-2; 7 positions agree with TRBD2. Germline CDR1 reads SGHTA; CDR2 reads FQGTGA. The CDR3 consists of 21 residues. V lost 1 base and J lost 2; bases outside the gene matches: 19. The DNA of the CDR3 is TGTGCCAGCAGCTTAAACACGGTCGGAGGCACTAGCGCAATCAACACCGGGGAGCTGTTTTTT. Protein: CASSLNTVGGTSAINTGELFF.

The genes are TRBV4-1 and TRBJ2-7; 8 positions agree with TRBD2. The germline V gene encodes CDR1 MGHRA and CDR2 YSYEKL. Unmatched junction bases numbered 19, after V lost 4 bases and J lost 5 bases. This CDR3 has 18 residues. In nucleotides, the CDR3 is TGCGCCAGCAGCCGAAGATCAGATTCAGCGGGGGCTCGGAACGAGCAGTACTTC. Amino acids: CASSRRSDSAGARNEQYF.

The CDR3 DNA reads TGTGCCATCAACCCCCCGCCTAGCGTGGCCAACAATGAGCAGTTCTTC. Translated, it gives CAINPPPSVANNEQFF. V and J are TRBV28 and TRBJ2-1, with D possibly TRBD2 on 6 matching bases. The V gene lost 10 bases and the J gene lost 5 bases, with 24 bases spanning the gap. The CDR3 is 16 amino acids. CDR1 and CDR2 (germline): MDHEN, SYDVKM.

The DNA for the CDR3 is TGCGCCAGCAGCTTGGCCCTTGGGGGGGAGTTCGTAAACACAGATACGCAGTATTTT. Amino acids: CASSLALGGEFVNTDTQYF. This chain connects TRBV5-1 to TRBJ2-3, with 7 nucleotides matching TRBD2. The length of the CDR3 is 19 residues. CDR1 and CDR2 from the germline V gene are SGHRS and YFSETQ. Losses at the gene ends were 0 bases for V and 2 bases for J; bases not matched to a gene: 15.

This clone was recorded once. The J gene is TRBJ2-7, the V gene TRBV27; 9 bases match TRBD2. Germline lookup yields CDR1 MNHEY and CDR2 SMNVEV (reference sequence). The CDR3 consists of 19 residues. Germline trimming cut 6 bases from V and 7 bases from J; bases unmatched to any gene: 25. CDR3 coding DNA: TGTGCCAGCAGCCGACCCATCGAACCGGGACTAGCCCTAGCGGGGGAGCAGTACTTC. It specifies CASSRPIEPGLALAGEQYF.

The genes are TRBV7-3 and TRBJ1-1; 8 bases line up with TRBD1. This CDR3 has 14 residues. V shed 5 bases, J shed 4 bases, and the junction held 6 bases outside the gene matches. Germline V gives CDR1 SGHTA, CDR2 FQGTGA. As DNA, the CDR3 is TGTGCCAGCAGCCGGACAGGGAGAGTCACTGAAGCTTTCTTT. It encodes CASSRTGRVTEAFF.

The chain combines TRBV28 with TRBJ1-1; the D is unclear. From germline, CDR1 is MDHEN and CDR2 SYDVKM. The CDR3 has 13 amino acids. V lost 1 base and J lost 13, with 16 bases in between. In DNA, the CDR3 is TGTGCCAGCAGTTTATACGAGCGGTCCGGAGGTTTCTTT. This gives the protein CASSLYERSGGFF. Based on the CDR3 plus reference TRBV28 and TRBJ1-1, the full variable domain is DVKVTQSSRYLVKRTGEKVFLECVQDMDHENMFWYRQDPGLGLRLIYFSYDVKMKEKGDIPEGYSVSREKKERFSLILESASTNQTSMYLCASSLYERSGGFFGQGTRLTVV.